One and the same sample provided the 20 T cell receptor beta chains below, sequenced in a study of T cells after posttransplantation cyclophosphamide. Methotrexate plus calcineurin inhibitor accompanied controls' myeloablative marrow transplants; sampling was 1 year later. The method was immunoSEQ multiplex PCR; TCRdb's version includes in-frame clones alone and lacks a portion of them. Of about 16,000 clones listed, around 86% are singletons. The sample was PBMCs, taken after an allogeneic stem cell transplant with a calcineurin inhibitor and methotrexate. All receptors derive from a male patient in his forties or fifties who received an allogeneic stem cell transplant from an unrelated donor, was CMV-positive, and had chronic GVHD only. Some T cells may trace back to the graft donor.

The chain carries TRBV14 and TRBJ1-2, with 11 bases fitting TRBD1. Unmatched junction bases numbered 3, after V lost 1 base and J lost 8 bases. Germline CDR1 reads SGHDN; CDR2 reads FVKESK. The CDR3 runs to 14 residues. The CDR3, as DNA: TGTGCCAGCAGCCAAGGGACAGGGGGCTACGGCTACACCTTC. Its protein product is CASSQGTGGYGYTF. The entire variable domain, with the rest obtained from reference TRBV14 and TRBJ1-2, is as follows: EAGVTQFPSHSVIEKGQTVTLRCDPISGHDNLYWYRRVMGKEIKFLLHFVKESKQDESGMPNNRFLAERTGGTYSTLKVQPAELEDSGVYFCASSQGTGGYGYTFGSGTRLTVV.

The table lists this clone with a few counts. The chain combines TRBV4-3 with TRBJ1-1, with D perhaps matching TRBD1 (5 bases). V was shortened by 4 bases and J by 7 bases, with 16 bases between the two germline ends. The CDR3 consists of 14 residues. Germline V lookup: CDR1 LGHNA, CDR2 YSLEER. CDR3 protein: CASSPGGGYGEAFF. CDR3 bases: TGCGCCAGCAGCCCGGGTGGGGGGTATGGTGAAGCTTTCTTT.

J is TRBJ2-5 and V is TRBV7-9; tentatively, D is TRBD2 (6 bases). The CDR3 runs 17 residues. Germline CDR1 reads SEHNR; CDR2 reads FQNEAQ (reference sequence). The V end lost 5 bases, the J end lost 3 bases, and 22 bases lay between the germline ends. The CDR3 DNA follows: TGTGCCAGCAGCCTACTACTGGGTACGGGAGCGGAAGAGACCCAGTACTTC. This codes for CASSLLLGTGAEETQYF.

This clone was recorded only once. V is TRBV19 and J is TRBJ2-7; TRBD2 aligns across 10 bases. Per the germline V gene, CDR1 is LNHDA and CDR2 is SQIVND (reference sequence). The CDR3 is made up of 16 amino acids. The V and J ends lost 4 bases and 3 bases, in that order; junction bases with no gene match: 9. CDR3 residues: CASSRTWTSGYYEQYF. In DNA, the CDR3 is TGTGCCAGTAGTAGAACCTGGACTAGCGGCTACTACGAGCAGTACTTC.

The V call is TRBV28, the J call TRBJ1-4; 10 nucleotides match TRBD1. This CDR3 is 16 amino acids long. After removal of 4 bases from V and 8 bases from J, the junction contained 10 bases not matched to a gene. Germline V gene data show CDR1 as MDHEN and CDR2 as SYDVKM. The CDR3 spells CASSSPRQGAGEKLFF. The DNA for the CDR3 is TGTGCCAGCAGTTCCCCGCGACAGGGGGCTGGGGAAAAACTGTTTTTT.

CDR3: CASSQEAGRGNEQFF. DNA of the CDR3: TGCGCCAGCAGCCAAGAAGCGGGAAGAGGAAATGAGCAGTTCTTC. V gene TRBV4-3 combines with J gene TRBJ2-1; 7 bases agree with TRBD2. The CDR3 loop spans 15 amino acids. The V gene end was trimmed by 0 bases and the J gene end by 7 bases; junction bases not matched to a gene: 6. The germline gives CDR1 LGHNA, CDR2 YSLEER.

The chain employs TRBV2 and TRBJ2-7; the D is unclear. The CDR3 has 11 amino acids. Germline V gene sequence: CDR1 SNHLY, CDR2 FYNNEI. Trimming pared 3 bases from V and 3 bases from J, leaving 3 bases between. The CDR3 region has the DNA TGTGCCAGCAGTGACGGCTACGAGCAGTACTTC. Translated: CASSDGYEQYF. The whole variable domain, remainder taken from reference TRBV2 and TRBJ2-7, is EPEVTQTPSHQVTQMGQEVILRCVPISNHLYFYWYRQILGQKVEFLVSFYNNEISEKSEIFDDQFSVERPDGSNFTLKIRSTKLEDSAMYFCASSDGYEQYFGPGTRLTVT.

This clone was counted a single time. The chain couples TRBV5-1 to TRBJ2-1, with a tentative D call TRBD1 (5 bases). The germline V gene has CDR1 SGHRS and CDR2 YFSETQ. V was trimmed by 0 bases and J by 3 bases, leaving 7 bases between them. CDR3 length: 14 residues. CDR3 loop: CASSLGQNYNEQFF. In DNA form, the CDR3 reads TGCGCCAGCAGCTTGGGACAGAACTACAATGAGCAGTTCTTC.

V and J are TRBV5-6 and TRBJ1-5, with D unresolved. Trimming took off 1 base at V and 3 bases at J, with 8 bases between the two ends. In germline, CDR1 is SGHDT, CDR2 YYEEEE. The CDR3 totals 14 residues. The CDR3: CASSLLRSNQPQHF. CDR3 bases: TGTGCCAGCAGCTTGTTGCGATCCAATCAGCCCCAGCATTTT.

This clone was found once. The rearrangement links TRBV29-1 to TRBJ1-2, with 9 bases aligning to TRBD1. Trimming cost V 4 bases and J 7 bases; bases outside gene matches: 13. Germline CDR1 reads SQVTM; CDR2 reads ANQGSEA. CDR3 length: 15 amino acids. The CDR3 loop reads CSVATGQGIRAGYTF. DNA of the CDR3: TGCAGCGTTGCGACGGGACAGGGTATTCGAGCTGGCTACACCTTC.

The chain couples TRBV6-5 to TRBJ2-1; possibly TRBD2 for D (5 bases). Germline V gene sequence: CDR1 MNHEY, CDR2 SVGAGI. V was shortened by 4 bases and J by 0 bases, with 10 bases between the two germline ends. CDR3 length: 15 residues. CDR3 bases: TGTGCCAGCAGTTTAGGTGAGGGCTCCTACAATGAGCAGTTCTTC. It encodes CASSLGEGSYNEQFF.

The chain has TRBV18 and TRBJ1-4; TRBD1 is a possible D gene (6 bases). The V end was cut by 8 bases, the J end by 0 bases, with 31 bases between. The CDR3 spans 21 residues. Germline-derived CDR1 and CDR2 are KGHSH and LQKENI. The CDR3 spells CASRPITFPTGLGATNEKLFF. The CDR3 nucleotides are TGTGCCAGCCGCCCGATCACCTTTCCTACAGGGCTGGGTGCAACTAATGAAAAACTGTTTTTT.

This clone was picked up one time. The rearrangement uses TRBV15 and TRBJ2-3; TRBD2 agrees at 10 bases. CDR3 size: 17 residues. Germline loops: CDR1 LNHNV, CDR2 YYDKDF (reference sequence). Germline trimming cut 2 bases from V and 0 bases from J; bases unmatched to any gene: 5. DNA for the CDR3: TGTGCCACCAGCAGACCGAGGACTAGCGGTAGCACAGATACGCAGTATTTT. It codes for CATSRPRTSGSTDTQYF.

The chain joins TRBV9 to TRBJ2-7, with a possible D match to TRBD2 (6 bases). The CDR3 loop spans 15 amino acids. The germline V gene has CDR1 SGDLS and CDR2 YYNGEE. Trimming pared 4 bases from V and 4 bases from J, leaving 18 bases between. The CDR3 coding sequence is TGTGCCAGCAGCCCAAGCGGTCTAGCGTATTACGAGCAGTACTTC. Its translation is CASSPSGLAYYEQYF. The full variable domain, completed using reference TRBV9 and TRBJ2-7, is DSGVTQTPKHLITATGQRVTLRCSPRSGDLSVYWYQQSLDQGLQFLIQYYNGEERAKGNILERFSAQQFPDLHSELNLSSLELGDSALYFCASSPSGLAYYEQYFGPGTRLTVT.

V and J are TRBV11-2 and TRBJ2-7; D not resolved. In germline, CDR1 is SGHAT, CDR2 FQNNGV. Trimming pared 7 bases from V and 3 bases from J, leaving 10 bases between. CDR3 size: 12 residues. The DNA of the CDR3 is TGTGCCAGCACCTCGGAGAACTACGAGCAGTACTTC. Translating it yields CASTSENYEQYF.

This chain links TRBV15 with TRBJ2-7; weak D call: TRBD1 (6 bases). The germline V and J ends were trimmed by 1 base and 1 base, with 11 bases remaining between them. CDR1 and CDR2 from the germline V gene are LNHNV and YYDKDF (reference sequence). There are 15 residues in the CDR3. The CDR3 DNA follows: TGTGCCACCAGCAGAGGGGACATAACATCCTACGAGCAGTACTTC. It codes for CATSRGDITSYEQYF.

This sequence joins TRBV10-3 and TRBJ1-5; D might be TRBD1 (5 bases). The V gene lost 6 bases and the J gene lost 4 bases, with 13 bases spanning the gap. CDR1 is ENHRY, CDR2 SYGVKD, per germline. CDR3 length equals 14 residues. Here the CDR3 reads CAISRREGNQPQHF. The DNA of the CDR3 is TGTGCCATCAGCCGCAGGGAGGGGAATCAGCCCCAGCATTTT.

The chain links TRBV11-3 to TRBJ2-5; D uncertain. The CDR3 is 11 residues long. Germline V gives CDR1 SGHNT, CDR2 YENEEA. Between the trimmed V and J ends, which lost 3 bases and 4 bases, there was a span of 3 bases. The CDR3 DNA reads TGTGCCAGCAGCTTCTCAGAGACCCAGTACTTC. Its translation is CASSFSETQYF. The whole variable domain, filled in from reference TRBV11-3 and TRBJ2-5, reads EAGVVQSPRYKIIEKKQPVAFWCNPISGHNTLYWYLQNLGQGPELLIRYENEEAVDDSQLPKDRFSAERLKGVDSTLKIQPAELGDSAVYLCASSFSETQYFGPGTRLLVL.

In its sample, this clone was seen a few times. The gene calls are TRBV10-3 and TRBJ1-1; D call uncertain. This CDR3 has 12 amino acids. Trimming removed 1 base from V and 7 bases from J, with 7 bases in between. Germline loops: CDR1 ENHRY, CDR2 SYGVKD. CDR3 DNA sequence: TGTGCCATCAGTGAGTTCAGTCATGAAGCTTTCTTT. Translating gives CAISEFSHEAFF.

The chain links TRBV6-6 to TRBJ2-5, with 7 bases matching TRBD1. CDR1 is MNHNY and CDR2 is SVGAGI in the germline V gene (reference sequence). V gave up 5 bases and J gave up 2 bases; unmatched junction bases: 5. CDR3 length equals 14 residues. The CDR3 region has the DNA TGTGCCAGCAGTCGGGACAGACAACAAGAGACCCAGTACTTC. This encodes CASSRDRQQETQYF.